This T cell receptor (beta chain) is drawn from a study of read filtering for tumor transcriptome and immune sequencing. This clonotype was observed at least ten times. From approximately 400 ng of RNA, a library with molecular barcoded alpha/delta and beta/gamma adaptors was made. A single record per CDR3 protein comes from TCRdb applying MiXCR to the reads. Of about 38,000 distinct CDR3 sequences in the sample, roughly 15% were seen once. Looked up from germline, CDR1 is DFQATT and CDR2 is SNEGSKA (reference sequence). Trimming shortened V by 2 bases and J by 5 bases, and 18 bases separated the two germline ends. CDR3 length: 15 amino acids. Every patient had bone marrow sampled while the disease was active.

Sequenced: a population of CD138-negative cells sorted from bone marrow. The chain recombines TRBV20-1 with TRBJ1-1; TRBD1 might be the D (6 bases). The receptor was isolated from a donor older than 35 with multiple myeloma. The CDR3 sequence: CSARTHAGVTTEAFF. CDR3 nucleotides: TGCAGTGCTAGAACCCACGCAGGGGTTACGACTGAAGCTTTCTTT.